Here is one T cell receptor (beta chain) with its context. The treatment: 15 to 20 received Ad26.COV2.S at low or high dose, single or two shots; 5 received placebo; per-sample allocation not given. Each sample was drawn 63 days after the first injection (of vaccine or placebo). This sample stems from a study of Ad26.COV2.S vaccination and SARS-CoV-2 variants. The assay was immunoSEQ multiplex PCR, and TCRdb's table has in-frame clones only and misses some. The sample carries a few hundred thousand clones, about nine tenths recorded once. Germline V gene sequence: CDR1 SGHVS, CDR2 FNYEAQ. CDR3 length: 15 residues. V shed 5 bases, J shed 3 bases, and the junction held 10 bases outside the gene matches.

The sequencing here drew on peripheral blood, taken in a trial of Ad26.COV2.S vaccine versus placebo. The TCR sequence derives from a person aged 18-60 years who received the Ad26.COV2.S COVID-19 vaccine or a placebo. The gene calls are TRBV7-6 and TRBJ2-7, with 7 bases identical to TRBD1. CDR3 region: CASSPGTAAYYEQYF. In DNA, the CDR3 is TGTGCCAGCAGCCCCGGGACAGCTGCATACTACGAGCAGTACTTC.